In its sample, the clone carrying this T cell receptor (beta chain) was seen a few times. The antigen is not known. TCRdb analysed the RT-PCR reads with MiXCR anew, one entry per CDR3 protein. The table records around 540,000 distinct CDR3 sequences, 10% to 15% of them present only once. These data originate in a study of response to subunit inactivated influenza vaccine. CDR1 is MDHEN and CDR2 is SYDVKM in the germline V gene. The V end lost 6 bases, the J end lost 3 bases, and 15 bases lay between the germline ends. This CDR3 has 14 amino acids. General observations from the study: After each seasonal influenza vaccination, few new T cells are recruited, the authors suggested.

The receptor comes from a man aged 45-60 years who received an inactivated influenza vaccine. The material was PBMCs from blood, obtained on the day of vaccination. V is TRBV28 and J is TRBJ2-7; no clear D. The CDR3 DNA is TGTGCCAGCAGCCCCCCAGCGAGCAGCTACGAGCAGTACTTC. This gives the protein CASSPPASSYEQYF.